This is a list of T cell receptor beta chains from one sample in a study of monozygotic twins with inflammatory bowel disease. For each CDR3 protein, TCRdb gives one entry from its re-call of the 5' RACE reads, without DNA. This sample lists over 150,000 distinct CDR3 sequences; its ten largest clones have roughly 2.6%. Material: blood. The receptors come from a human donor with ulcerative colitis or Crohn's disease, or a healthy co-twin of an affected twin (not recorded which). Both conserved end residues are part of each CDR3. The order of the fields is J gene, CDR3 length, V gene, CDR3 protein.

j_call: TRBJ2-2
cdr3_length: 16
v_call: TRBV5-1
cdr3_aa: CASSFAGQGNTGELFF

j_call: TRBJ2-1
cdr3_length: 16
v_call: TRBV4-2
cdr3_aa: CASSLGDLNLNNEQFF

j_call: TRBJ2-3
cdr3_length: 13
v_call: TRBV5-1
cdr3_aa: CASSPEPLDTQYF

j_call: TRBJ2-5
cdr3_length: 15
v_call: TRBV7-2
cdr3_aa: CASSWSGGDQETQYF

j_call: TRBJ1-5
cdr3_length: 17
v_call: TRBV7-8
cdr3_aa: CASSLAPRGHSNQPQHF

j_call: TRBJ2-5
cdr3_length: 12
v_call: TRBV7-9
cdr3_aa: CASSLGQETQYF

j_call: TRBJ2-7
cdr3_length: 17
v_call: TRBV5-1
cdr3_aa: CASSPTSGRALVYEQYF

j_call: TRBJ1-1
cdr3_length: 13
v_call: TRBV5-1
cdr3_aa: CASSDQSFTEAFF

j_call: TRBJ2-6
cdr3_length: 16
v_call: TRBV12-3/TRBV12-4
cdr3_aa: CASSSTGFSGANVLTF

j_call: TRBJ1-1
cdr3_length: 17
v_call: TRBV5-5
cdr3_aa: CASSLIDRVALNTEAFF

j_call: TRBJ1-5
cdr3_length: 15
v_call: TRBV5-1
cdr3_aa: CASSSTGNSNQPQHF

j_call: TRBJ2-2
cdr3_length: 16
v_call: TRBV6-4
cdr3_aa: CASSEGLALDTGELFF

j_call: TRBJ2-1
cdr3_length: 12
v_call: TRBV12-3/TRBV12-4
cdr3_aa: CASSREKRRQFF

j_call: TRBJ2-1
cdr3_length: 16
v_call: TRBV4-1
cdr3_aa: CASSRLGRAGYNEQFF

j_call: TRBJ2-1
cdr3_length: 12
v_call: TRBV4-1
cdr3_aa: CASSQVYNEQFF

j_call: TRBJ1-1
cdr3_length: 18
v_call: TRBV5-1
cdr3_aa: CASSKVRARDEWNTEAFF

j_call: TRBJ2-7
cdr3_length: 14
v_call: TRBV19
cdr3_aa: CASSFKTGGYEQYF

j_call: TRBJ2-3
cdr3_length: 16
v_call: TRBV5-6
cdr3_aa: CASSFSQIRVTDTQYF

j_call: TRBJ2-1
cdr3_length: 14
v_call: TRBV7-7
cdr3_aa: CASSSLGNYNEQFF

j_call: TRBJ1-2
cdr3_length: 12
v_call: TRBV27
cdr3_aa: CAFPRGGYGYTF

j_call: TRBJ2-7
cdr3_length: 13
v_call: TRBV20-1
cdr3_aa: CSANAGPAYEQYF

j_call: TRBJ1-1
cdr3_length: 16
v_call: TRBV7-2
cdr3_aa: CASSPPGRARGTEAFF

j_call: TRBJ2-2
cdr3_length: 14
v_call: TRBV20-1
cdr3_aa: CSARTGLVAGELFF